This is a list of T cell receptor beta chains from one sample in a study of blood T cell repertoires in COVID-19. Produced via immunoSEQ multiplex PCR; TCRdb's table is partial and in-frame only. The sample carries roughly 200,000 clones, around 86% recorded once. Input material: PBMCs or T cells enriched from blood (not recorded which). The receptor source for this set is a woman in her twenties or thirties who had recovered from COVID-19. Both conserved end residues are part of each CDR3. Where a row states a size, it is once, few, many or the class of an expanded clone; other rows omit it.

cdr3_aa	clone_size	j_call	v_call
CASSSTSVGETQYF	-	TRBJ2-5	TRBV13
CASSQTRGLGNTIYF	-	TRBJ1-3	TRBV3-1/TRBV3-2
CASSLGGQGRGTEAFF	-	TRBJ1-1	TRBV7-2
CASSLGVGGPGGGYTF	-	TRBJ1-2	TRBV5-6
CASSAGSGSYEQYF	-	TRBJ2-7	TRBV27
CASSPGLVNNEQFF	few	TRBJ2-1	TRBV7-2
CASSLLQGGYGYTF	-	TRBJ1-2	TRBV13
CASTYRGARDSPLHF	-	TRBJ1-6	TRBV28
CASSLEGLAGSGDIQYF	-	TRBJ2-4	TRBV11-2
CASSSPRGPNTGELFF	-	TRBJ2-2	TRBV7-9
CASSAPHSGPIYGYTF	-	TRBJ1-2	TRBV9
CASSLAGHMNTEAFF	few	TRBJ1-1	TRBV5-1
CASSIWTSAKTSTDTQYF	-	TRBJ2-3	TRBV19
CASSWKDILYSGNTIYF	-	TRBJ1-3	TRBV28
CASSTPGNYEQYF	-	TRBJ2-7	TRBV2
CASSPQGFNQPQHF	once	TRBJ1-5	TRBV7-9
CASSSTGGYEQYF	-	TRBJ2-7	TRBV7-9
CASSGTSGRGSYEQYF	once	TRBJ2-7	TRBV5-4
CASSTPRGQFF	-	TRBJ2-1	TRBV13
CSVASVTSGNTIYF	few	TRBJ1-3	TRBV29-1
CASSLQGTGGGNEQYF	-	TRBJ2-7	TRBV7-3
CATSIRQGRQPQHF	once	TRBJ1-5	TRBV15
CATTGTSGIYEQFF	-	TRBJ2-1	TRBV10-2
CASRGQLNTEAFF	-	TRBJ1-1	TRBV7-6
CASSYGGGQNYEQYF	-	TRBJ2-7	TRBV6-5
CSVDWASGRAWDTGELFF	-	TRBJ2-2	TRBV29-1
CASSLRTGVNEQFF	-	TRBJ2-1	TRBV7-6
CASSDGTGDTGELFF	few	TRBJ2-2	TRBV6-4
CASSRTPIGEKLFF	-	TRBJ1-4	TRBV10-1
CASSGTRFTDTQYF	-	TRBJ2-3	TRBV28
CASTGGYEQYF	-	TRBJ2-7	TRBV28
CASRSDRGSGNTIYF	-	TRBJ1-3	TRBV7-9
CASSRLGQGGQPQHF	-	TRBJ1-5	TRBV27
CASSPGDRGQSNEQFF	-	TRBJ2-1	TRBV5-1
CASSPASGSYEQYF	-	TRBJ2-7	TRBV5-4
CASTWETGNTEAFF	-	TRBJ1-1	TRBV7-9
CASSFRDRGPFGEKLFF	-	TRBJ1-4	TRBV28
CATSDHGLVGPNEQFF	once	TRBJ2-1	TRBV24-1
CASSLLGQSIRETQYF	-	TRBJ2-5	TRBV28
CASSLVGHQYGELFF	-	TRBJ2-2	TRBV7-9
CASSLDPPGGSYNSPLHF	-	TRBJ1-6	TRBV28
CASIGGEWRQPQHF	few	TRBJ1-5	TRBV5-1
CASSRTGMNTEAFF	-	TRBJ1-1	TRBV5-4
CASSSRWTGLRHTGELFF	-	TRBJ2-2	TRBV28
CASSLVAGFEAFF	-	TRBJ1-1	TRBV28
CASGWATGGSEQYF	-	TRBJ2-7	TRBV5-1
CASSPIGGGEAFF	-	TRBJ1-1	TRBV12-3/TRBV12-4
CASSLGEDQPQHF	-	TRBJ1-5	TRBV5-4
CASHAPGLAFNEQFF	-	TRBJ2-1	TRBV19
CSAEQGDGTEAFF	-	TRBJ1-1	TRBV29-1
CASRRGRGYEQYF	-	TRBJ2-7	TRBV28
CASSTLAGGNQPQHF	few	TRBJ1-5	TRBV27
CASSQRFMQGCCDEQFF	-	TRBJ2-1	TRBV4-1
CASNAGPSYNEQFF	-	TRBJ2-1	TRBV9
CASRPTSGRNNEQFF	-	TRBJ2-1	TRBV6-5
CASSPGQTNTEAFF	few	TRBJ1-1	TRBV28
CASSFGGGTEAFF	-	TRBJ1-1	TRBV28
CASSHRTAAVSSAFF	-	TRBJ1-1	TRBV19
CASSPRTSGSTDTQYF	-	TRBJ2-3	TRBV7-8
CAWSKPGLAGYYEQYF	once	TRBJ2-7	TRBV30